The 8 T cell receptor beta chains below all came from one sample that was sequenced in a study of blood T cell repertoires in COVID-19. Clones were sequenced by immunoSEQ multiplex PCR, and TCRdb holds only the in-frame ones, with some missing. The repertoire has about 200,000 clones, more than 75% of them found once; the top ten carry roughly 6%. Sequencing was performed on peripheral blood. The receptors were sampled from a man in his forties with active or convalescent COVID-19.

The J gene is TRBJ2-2, the V gene TRBV5-1, with a weak D call TRBD2 (6 bases). Germline assignment: CDR1 SGHRS and CDR2 YFSETQ. V lost 1 base, J lost 5 bases, and 12 bases lay in between. The CDR3 length is 15 residues. The CDR3 is CASSLSEGSTGELFF. CDR3 coding DNA: TGCGCCAGCAGCTTGTCGGAGGGCAGTACCGGGGAGCTGTTTTTT. Using reference TRBV5-1 and TRBJ2-2 for the parts outside the CDR3, the full variable domain is KAGVTQTPRYLIKTRGQQVTLSCSPISGHRSVSWYQQTPGQGLQFLFEYFSETQRNKGNFPGRFSGRQFSNSRSEMNVSTLELGDSALYLCASSLSEGSTGELFFGEGSRLTVL.

The chain employs TRBV15 and TRBJ1-1; 9 bases map to TRBD1. The CDR3 consists of 17 residues. V was clipped by 4 bases and J by 4 bases; unmatched bases: 13. The germline V gene encodes CDR1 LNHNV and CDR2 YYDKDF (reference sequence). Written as DNA, the CDR3 is TGTGCCACCAGCAAAGAGAATAGACAGGGGGGGAGCACTGAAGCTTTCTTT. Translating gives CATSKENRQGGSTEAFF.

J is TRBJ2-5 and V is TRBV19, with a weak D call TRBD2 (6 bases). This CDR3 has 15 residues. The V end lost 6 bases, the J end lost 3 bases, and 17 bases lay between the germline ends. Germline CDR1 and CDR2: LNHDA and SQIVND (reference sequence). The CDR3 reads CASSMDRDSEETQYF. The CDR3 nucleotides read TGTGCCAGTAGCATGGACCGGGACTCAGAAGAGACCCAGTACTTC.

The chain has TRBV19 and TRBJ1-5; 10 nucleotides match TRBD1. The CDR3 loop spans 14 amino acids. The germline V gene encodes CDR1 LNHDA and CDR2 SQIVND (reference sequence). J lost 6 bases, V lost 5 bases, and 4 bases had no gene match. The CDR3 is CASSRTGGIQPQHF. CDR3 coding DNA: TGTGCCAGTAGTCGGACAGGGGGTATTCAGCCCCAGCATTTT.

The rearrangement joins TRBV18 to TRBJ1-1; D uncertain. V was shortened by 6 bases and J by 6 bases, with 11 bases between the two germline ends. Germline CDR1 reads KGHSH; CDR2 reads LQKENI. The CDR3 totals 12 residues. CDR3 in amino acids: CASSDQYSEAFF. The CDR3 DNA reads TGTGCCAGCTCCGATCAGTATTCTGAAGCTTTCTTT.

The rearrangement joins TRBV6-2 or TRBV6-3 to TRBJ2-3, with 11 positions matching TRBD1. Trimming removed 6 bases from V and 4 bases from J; junction bases left unmatched: 6. Germline loops: CDR1 MNHEY, CDR2 SVGEGT. The CDR3 length is 15 residues. The CDR3 region is CASSQDRGLADTQYF. The CDR3 nucleotides are TGTGCCAGCAGCCAGGACAGGGGGCTCGCAGATACGCAGTATTTT.

Turning to this clone: At one end the junction does not follow the germline gene, possibly because of a read error. V usage is TRBV7-7 and J usage is TRBJ2-7, with D unclear. This CDR3 spans 13 amino acids. Germline V gives CDR1 SSHAT, CDR2 FNYEAQ (reference sequence). CDR3 residues: CASSFAVSYEQYF. The DNA for the CDR3 is TGTGCTAGCAGCTTTGCAGTCTCCTACGAGCAGTACTTC.

The CDR3 bases are TGTGCCAGCAGCACGTCCGGGACAGGGGGCACTGAAGCTTTCTTT. Translation gives CASSTSGTGGTEAFF. This rearrangement joins TRBV28 to TRBJ1-1; 11 bases agree with TRBD1. V shed 6 bases, J shed 4 bases, and the junction held 7 bases outside the gene matches. This CDR3 is built from 15 residues. Per germline, CDR1 MDHEN and CDR2 SYDVKM.